This T cell receptor (beta chain) emerged from a study of blood T cell repertoires in COVID-19. Authors' methods: How many nucleated cells were present was estimated from reference gene primer amplification. The repertoire was sequenced with immunoSEQ multiplex PCR; TCRdb's copy has only in-frame clones and lacks some. V and J calls and clone size come straight from that table; D and trimming were deduced from the DNA. In the table there are almost 250,000 clones, around 85% of which are singletons. The age range of participants was about 18 to 100 years, with residence in 20 to 25 US areas. From germline, CDR1 is GTSNPN and CDR2 SVGIG (reference sequence). CDR3 length equals 14 residues. Trimming took off 1 base at V and 1 base at J, with 9 bases between the two ends.

The sequence came from a woman in her 50s with acute COVID-19. Sequencing was carried out using PBMCs or T cells enriched from blood (not recorded which). This chain connects TRBV30 to TRBJ2-3; D not resolved. CDR3 coding DNA: TGTGCCTGGAGTGGCCCCCAGGGCACAGATACGCAGTATTTT. It yields the protein CAWSGPQGTDTQYF.